This paragraph reports one T cell receptor (beta chain). Its matching antigen is unknown. V lost 4 bases, J lost 12 bases, and 12 bases lay in between. The length of the CDR3 is 11 residues. CDR1 and CDR2 (germline): SGHNT, YENEEA. These data are taken from a study of OX40 agonist ivuxolimab in advanced cancers. Looking at the study overall: Participants, approximately 80% male, averaged approximately 60 years of age, ranging from roughly 23 to 80.

Some clones are missing from TCRdb's copy, which holds only in-frame ones; the method was immunoSEQ multiplex PCR. Of about 41,000 clones listed, roughly four fifths were seen once; the top ten hold 2.6%. Study-wide results and caveats: Within 6 weeks, CD4+ and CD8+ blood T cells expanded clonally at 0.1 to 3.0 mg/kg. Low normalized T-cell clonal expansion also characterized some of the nonresponders.

The study sampled blood at baseline, cycle 4 day 1, and cycle 7 day 1. The sequences come from CD4+ or CD8+ T cells sorted from blood, collected in a trial of the OX40 agonist ivuxolimab. The genes are TRBV11-3 and TRBJ1-2; D possibly corresponds to TRBD1 (5 bases). The source is an adult with an advanced solid tumor such as melanoma, head and neck, liver or kidney cancer. The DNA for the CDR3 is TGTGCCAGCAGCTCGGGGGGGTTCAACACCTTC. It encodes CASSSGGFNTF.